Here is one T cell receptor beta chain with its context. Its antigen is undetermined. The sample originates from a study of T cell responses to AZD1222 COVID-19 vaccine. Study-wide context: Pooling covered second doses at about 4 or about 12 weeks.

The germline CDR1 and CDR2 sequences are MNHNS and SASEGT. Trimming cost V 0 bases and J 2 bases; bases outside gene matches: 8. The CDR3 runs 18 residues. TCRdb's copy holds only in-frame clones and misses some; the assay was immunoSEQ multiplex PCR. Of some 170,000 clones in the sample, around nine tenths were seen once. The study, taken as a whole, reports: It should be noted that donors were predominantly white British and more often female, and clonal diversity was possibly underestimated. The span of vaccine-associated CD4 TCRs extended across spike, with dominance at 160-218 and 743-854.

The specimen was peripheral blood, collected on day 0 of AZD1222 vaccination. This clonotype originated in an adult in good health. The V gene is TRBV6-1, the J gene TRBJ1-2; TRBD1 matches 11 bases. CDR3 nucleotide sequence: TGTGCCAGCAGTGAAGCGCTTCTGGGGACAGGGGGGAACTATGGCTACACCTTC. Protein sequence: CASSEALLGTGGNYGYTF.